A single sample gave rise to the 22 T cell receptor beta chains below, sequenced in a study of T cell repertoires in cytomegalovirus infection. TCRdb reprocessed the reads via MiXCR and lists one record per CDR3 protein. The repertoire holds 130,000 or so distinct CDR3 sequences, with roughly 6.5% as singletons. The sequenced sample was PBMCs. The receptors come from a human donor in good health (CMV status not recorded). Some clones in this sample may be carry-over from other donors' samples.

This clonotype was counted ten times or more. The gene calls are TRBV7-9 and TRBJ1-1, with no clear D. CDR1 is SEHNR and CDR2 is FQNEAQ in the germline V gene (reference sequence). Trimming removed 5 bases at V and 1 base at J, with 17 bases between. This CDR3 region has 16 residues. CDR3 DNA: TGTGCCAGCAGCCAAATAAGCTCCGCGGGGAACACTGAAGCTTTCTTT. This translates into CASSQISSAGNTEAFF.

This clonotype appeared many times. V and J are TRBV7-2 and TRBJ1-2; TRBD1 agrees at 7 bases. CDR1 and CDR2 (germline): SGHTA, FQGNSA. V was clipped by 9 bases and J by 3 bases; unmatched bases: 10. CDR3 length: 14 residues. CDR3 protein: CASTLGGGDYGYTF. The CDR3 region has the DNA TGTGCCAGTACGCTCGGAGGGGGCGACTATGGCTACACCTTC. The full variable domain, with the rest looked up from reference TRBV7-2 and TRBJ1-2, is GAGVSQSPSNKVTEKGKDVELRCDPISGHTALYWYRQSLGQGLEFLIYFQGNSAPDKSGLPSDRFSAERTGGSVSTLTIQRTQQEDSAVYLCASTLGGGDYGYTFGSGTRLTVV.

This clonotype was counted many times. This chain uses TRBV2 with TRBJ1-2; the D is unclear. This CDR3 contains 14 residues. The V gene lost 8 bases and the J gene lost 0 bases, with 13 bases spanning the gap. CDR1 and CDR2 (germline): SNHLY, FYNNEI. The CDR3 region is CASSRGGSNYGYTF. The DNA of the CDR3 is TGTGCCAGCTCTCGGGGAGGATCTAACTATGGCTACACCTTC.

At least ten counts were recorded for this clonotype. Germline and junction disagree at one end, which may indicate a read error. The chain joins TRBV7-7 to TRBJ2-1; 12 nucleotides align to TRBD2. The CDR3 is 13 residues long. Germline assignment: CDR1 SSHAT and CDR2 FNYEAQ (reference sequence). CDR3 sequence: CASSQTSGGEQFF. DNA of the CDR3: TGTGCTAGCAGCCAAACTAGCGGGGGGGAGCAGTTCTTC.

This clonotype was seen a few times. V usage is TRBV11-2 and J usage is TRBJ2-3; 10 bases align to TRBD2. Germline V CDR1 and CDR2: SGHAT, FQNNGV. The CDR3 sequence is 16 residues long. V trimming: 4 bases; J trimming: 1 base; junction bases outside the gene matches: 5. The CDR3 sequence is CASSSVAGGRTDTQYF. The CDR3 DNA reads TGTGCCAGCAGCTCCGTAGCGGGGGGTCGCACAGATACGCAGTATTTT.

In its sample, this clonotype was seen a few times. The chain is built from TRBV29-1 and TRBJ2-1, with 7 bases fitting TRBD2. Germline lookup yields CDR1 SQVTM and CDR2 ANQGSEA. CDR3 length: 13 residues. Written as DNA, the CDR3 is TGCCTTGGGCGGAGCGGGGTAAACAATGAGCAGTTCTTC. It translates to CLGRSGVNNEQFF.

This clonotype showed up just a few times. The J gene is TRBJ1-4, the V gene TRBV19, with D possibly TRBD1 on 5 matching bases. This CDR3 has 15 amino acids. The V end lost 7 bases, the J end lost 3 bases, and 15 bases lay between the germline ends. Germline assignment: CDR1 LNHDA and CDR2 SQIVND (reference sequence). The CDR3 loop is CASNGGGRPNEKLFF. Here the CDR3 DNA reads TGTGCCAGTAACGGGGGAGGACGCCCTAATGAAAAACTGTTTTTT.

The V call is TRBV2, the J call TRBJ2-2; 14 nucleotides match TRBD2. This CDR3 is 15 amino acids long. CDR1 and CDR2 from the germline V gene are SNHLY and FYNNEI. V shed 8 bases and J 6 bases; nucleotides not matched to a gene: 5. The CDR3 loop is CASGLTSGGAGELFF. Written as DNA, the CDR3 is TGTGCCAGCGGATTGACTAGCGGGGGGGCCGGGGAGCTGTTTTTT.

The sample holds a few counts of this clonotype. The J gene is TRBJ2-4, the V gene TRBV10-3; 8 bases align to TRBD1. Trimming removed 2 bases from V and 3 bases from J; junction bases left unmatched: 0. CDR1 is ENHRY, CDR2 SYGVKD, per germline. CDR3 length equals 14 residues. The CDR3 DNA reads TGTGCCATCAGTGAGGGGACAGGCAAAAACATTCAGTACTTC. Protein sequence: CAISEGTGKNIQYF.

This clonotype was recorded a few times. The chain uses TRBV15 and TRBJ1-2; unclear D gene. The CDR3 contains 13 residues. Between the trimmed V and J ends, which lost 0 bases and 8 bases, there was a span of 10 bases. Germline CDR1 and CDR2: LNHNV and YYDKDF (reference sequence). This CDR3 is CATSRDPIDGYTF. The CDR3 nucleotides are TGTGCCACCAGCAGAGATCCCATTGACGGCTACACCTTC.

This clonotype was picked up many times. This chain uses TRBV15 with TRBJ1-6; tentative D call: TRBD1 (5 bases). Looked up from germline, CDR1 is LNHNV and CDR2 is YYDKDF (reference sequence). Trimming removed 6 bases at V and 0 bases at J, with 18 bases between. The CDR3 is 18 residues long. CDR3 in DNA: TGTGCCACCAGGGACACCCGGGCAGCTAGCTCCTATAATTCACCCCTCCACTTT. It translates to CATRDTRAASSYNSPLHF.

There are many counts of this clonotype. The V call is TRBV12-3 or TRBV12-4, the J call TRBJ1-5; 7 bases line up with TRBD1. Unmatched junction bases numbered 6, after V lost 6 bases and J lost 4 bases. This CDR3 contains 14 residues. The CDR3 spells CASSRQGVNQPQHF. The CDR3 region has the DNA TGTGCCAGCAGCCGGCAGGGGGTGAATCAGCCCCAGCATTTT.

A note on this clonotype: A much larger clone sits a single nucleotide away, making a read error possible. This CDR3 is CAGSSRPSQKVYEQYF. CDR3 nucleotide sequence: TGTGCCGGCAGCTCCCGCCCGAGTCAAAAGGTCTACGAGCAGTACTTC. This chain joins TRBV11-1 and TRBJ2-7; D not resolved. The CDR3 consists of 16 residues. Germline values: CDR1 SGHAT, CDR2 FQDESV (reference sequence).

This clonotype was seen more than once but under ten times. The DNA for the CDR3 is TGTGCCAGTAGTGTTCACCGGGACAGAGAAGAGACCCAGTACTTC. It translates to CASSVHRDREETQYF. This sequence joins TRBV19 and TRBJ2-5; the match to TRBD1 covers 7 bases. V dropped 5 bases and J dropped 3; count of bases not matched to a gene: 9. Germline V gene sequence: CDR1 LNHDA, CDR2 SQIVND (reference sequence). This CDR3 is built from 15 residues. The variable domain in full, with the rest retrieved from reference TRBV19 and TRBJ2-5, is DGGITQSPKYLFRKEGQNVTLSCEQNLNHDAMYWYRQDPGQGLRLIYYSQIVNDFQKGDIAEGYSVSREKKESFPLTVTSAQKNPTAFYLCASSVHRDREETQYFGPGTRLLVL.

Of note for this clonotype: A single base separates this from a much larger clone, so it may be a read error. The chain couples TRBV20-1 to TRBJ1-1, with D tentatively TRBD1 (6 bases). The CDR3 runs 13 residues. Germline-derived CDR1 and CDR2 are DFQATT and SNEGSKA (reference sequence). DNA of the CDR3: TGCAGTGCCAGCCGGGGGCGCAAGGCTGAAGCTCTCTTT. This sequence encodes CSASRGRKAEALF.

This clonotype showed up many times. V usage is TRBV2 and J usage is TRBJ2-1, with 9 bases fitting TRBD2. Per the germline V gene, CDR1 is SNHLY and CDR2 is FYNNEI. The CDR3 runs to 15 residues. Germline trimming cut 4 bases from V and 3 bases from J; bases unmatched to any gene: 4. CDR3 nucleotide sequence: TGTGCCAGCAGTGTTGCGGGGGGGGGCTACAATGAGCAGTTCTTC. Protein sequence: CASSVAGGGYNEQFF.

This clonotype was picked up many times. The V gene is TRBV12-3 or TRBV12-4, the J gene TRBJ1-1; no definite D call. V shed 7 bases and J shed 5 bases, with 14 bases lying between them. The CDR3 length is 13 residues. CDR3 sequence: CASTTLGRTEAFF. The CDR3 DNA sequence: TGTGCCAGCACCACTCTGGGGAGGACTGAAGCTTTCTTT.

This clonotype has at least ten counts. CDR3 loop: CASSLGVGHEQYF. DNA for the CDR3: TGTGCCAGCAGCTTGGGAGTGGGCCACGAGCAGTACTTC. The chain links TRBV11-1 to TRBJ2-7, with D possibly TRBD2 on 5 matching bases. The CDR3 has 13 residues. CDR1 and CDR2 (germline): SGHAT, FQDESV (reference sequence). Trimming pared 3 bases from V and 5 bases from J, leaving 11 bases between.

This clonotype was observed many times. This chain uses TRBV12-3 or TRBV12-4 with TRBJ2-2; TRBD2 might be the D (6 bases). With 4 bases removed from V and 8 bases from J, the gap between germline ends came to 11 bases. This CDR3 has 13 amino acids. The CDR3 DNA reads TGTGCCAGCAGTTCCAGGAGGGGAGGGGAGCTGTTTTTT. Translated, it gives CASSSRRGGELFF.

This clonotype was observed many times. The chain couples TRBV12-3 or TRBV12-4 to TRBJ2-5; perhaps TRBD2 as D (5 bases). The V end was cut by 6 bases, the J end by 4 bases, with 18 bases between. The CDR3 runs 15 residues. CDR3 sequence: CASSLRRKPGETQYF. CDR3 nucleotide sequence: TGTGCCAGCAGCCTTAGGAGGAAGCCGGGAGAGACCCAGTACTTC.

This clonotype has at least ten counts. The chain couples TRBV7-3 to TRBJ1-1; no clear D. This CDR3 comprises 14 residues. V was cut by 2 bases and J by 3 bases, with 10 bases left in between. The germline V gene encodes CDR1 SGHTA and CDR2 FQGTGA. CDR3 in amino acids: CASSLGSGDTEAFF. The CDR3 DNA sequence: TGTGCCAGCAGCTTAGGATCCGGGGACACTGAAGCTTTCTTT.

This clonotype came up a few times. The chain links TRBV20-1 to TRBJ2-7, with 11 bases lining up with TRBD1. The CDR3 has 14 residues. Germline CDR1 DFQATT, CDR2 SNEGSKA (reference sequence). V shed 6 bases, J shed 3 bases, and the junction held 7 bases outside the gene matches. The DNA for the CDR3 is TGCAGTGCAGAATCCGGGACAGGGGGCTACGAGCAGTACTTC. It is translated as CSAESGTGGYEQYF.